The 20 T cell receptor beta chains in this list originate from one sample, sequenced in a study of blood T cell repertoires in COVID-19. Generated by immunoSEQ multiplex PCR, the TCRdb table keeps only in-frame clones and is missing some. The data contain around 170,000 clones, 86% of them seen just once; the ten biggest clones take up 2.9%. Material for sequencing was peripheral blood. The source is a woman under 40 with active or convalescent COVID-19.

This sequence joins TRBV27 and TRBJ1-6; D might be TRBD1 (5 bases). There are 15 residues in the CDR3. V was shortened by 2 bases and J by 0 bases, with 5 bases between the two germline ends. The germline CDR1 and CDR2 sequences are MNHEY and SMNVEV (reference sequence). The CDR3: CASSLTGSYNSPLHF. The CDR3 DNA reads TGTGCCAGCAGTTTAACAGGCTCCTATAATTCACCCCTCCACTTT.

The chain employs TRBV29-1 and TRBJ1-2; TRBD1 matches at 8 bases. The V and J ends lost 2 bases and 8 bases, in that order; junction bases with no gene match: 10. The CDR3 is made up of 14 amino acids. Germline lookup yields CDR1 SQVTM and CDR2 ANQGSEA. CDR3 in amino acids: CSVEKDQQGGGYTF. The CDR3 DNA sequence: TGCAGCGTTGAAAAGGACCAACAGGGGGGAGGCTACACCTTC.

CDR3 amino acids: CASSDLTGTYEQYF. The CDR3, as DNA: TGTGCCAGCAGTGATTTGACGGGGACCTACGAGCAGTACTTC. J is TRBJ2-7 and V is TRBV2; the D gene is possibly TRBD2 (5 bases). The CDR3 consists of 14 residues. Trimming left V 3 bases short and J 2 bases short, with 11 bases between. Germline V gene sequence: CDR1 SNHLY, CDR2 FYNNEI.

The chain joins TRBV19 to TRBJ1-5, with 8 bases aligning to TRBD1. The CDR3 totals 15 residues. V gave up 7 bases and J gave up 3 bases; unmatched junction bases: 8. Germline lookup yields CDR1 LNHDA and CDR2 SQIVND (reference sequence). The CDR3: CASTPDRVVNQPQHF. DNA for the CDR3: TGTGCCAGTACCCCGGACAGGGTGGTCAATCAGCCCCAGCATTTT.

This clone was picked up one time. In DNA, the CDR3 is TGTGCCAGCAGCCGTGCAGATAATTCACCCCTCCACTTT. This gives the protein CASSRADNSPLHF. The chain links TRBV6-5 to TRBJ1-6, with D uncertain. Germline values: CDR1 MNHEY, CDR2 SVGAGI. Trimming took off 6 bases at V and 5 bases at J, with 8 bases between the two ends. This CDR3 is 13 amino acids long.

The chain couples TRBV19 to TRBJ1-4; D possibly corresponds to TRBD1 (6 bases). Trimming left V 6 bases short and J 8 bases short, with 16 bases between. The CDR3 sequence is 14 residues long. CDR1 and CDR2 (germline): LNHDA, SQIVND (reference sequence). The CDR3, as DNA: TGTGCCAGTAGCCCGACAGGTGGGAGAGAAAAACTGTTTTTT. It yields the protein CASSPTGGREKLFF.

The V gene is TRBV10-1, the J gene TRBJ2-2; 12 bases are a match to TRBD2. The CDR3 sequence is 16 residues long. Germline CDR1 WNHNN, CDR2 SYGVQD (reference sequence). V lost 2 bases and J lost 3; bases outside the gene matches: 1. CDR3 nucleotide sequence: TGCGCCAGCAGTGAGCGACTAGCGGGAGACACCGGGGAGCTGTTTTTT. This encodes CASSERLAGDTGELFF.

The chain couples TRBV5-4 to TRBJ1-6, with TRBD1 matching over 8 bases. From germline, CDR1 is SGHNT and CDR2 YYREEE (reference sequence). V lost 4 bases to trimming and J lost 7 bases; unmatched junction nucleotides: 7. The CDR3 is 15 residues long. The CDR3 DNA reads as TGTGCCAGCAGCAGGACAGGGCTTTGGAATTCACCCCTCCACTTT. Amino acids: CASSRTGLWNSPLHF.

The rearrangement uses TRBV13 and TRBJ1-5; no firm D call. Germline lookup yields CDR1 PRHDT and CDR2 FYEKMQ (reference sequence). The CDR3 consists of 12 residues. With 4 bases removed from V and 3 bases from J, the gap between germline ends came to 4 bases. CDR3 coding DNA: TGTGCCAGCAGCTCCTACAATCAGCCCCAGCATTTT. Residues: CASSSYNQPQHF.

The chain couples TRBV10-3 to TRBJ2-1, with TRBD2 matching over 16 bases. J lost 8 bases, V lost 2 bases, and 12 bases had no gene match. The V gene's germline CDR1 is ENHRY and CDR2 SYGVKD. This CDR3 region has 19 residues. The CDR3 coding sequence is TGTGCCATCAGTGAGACCGGGACTAGCGGGAGGGCCGAAGGTGATGAGCAGTTCTTC. Amino acid sequence: CAISETGTSGRAEGDEQFF.

The V gene is TRBV29-1, the J gene TRBJ2-1; 13 bases map to TRBD2. The CDR3 totals 13 residues. Per the germline V gene, CDR1 is SQVTM and CDR2 is ANQGSEA. The CDR3: CNQGLAGSNEQFF. In DNA, the CDR3 is TGCAACCAGGGACTAGCGGGAAGCAATGAGCAGTTCTTC.

The chain combines TRBV2 with TRBJ2-3, with 7 bases aligning to TRBD1. The germline gives CDR1 SNHLY, CDR2 FYNNEI. V shed 5 bases, J shed 2 bases, and the junction held 10 bases outside the gene matches. This CDR3 has 16 amino acids. CDR3 bases: TGTGCCAGCAGTAGACAGGGATTGGGAGACACAGATACGCAGTATTTT. Its translation: CASSRQGLGDTDTQYF.

The V call is TRBV5-1, the J call TRBJ2-7, with 8 bases that match TRBD1. Germline trimming cut 0 bases from V and 6 bases from J; bases unmatched to any gene: 5. The CDR3 extends over 14 amino acids. From germline, CDR1 is SGHRS and CDR2 YFSETQ. The CDR3 region is CASSLGQGAVEQYF. CDR3 in DNA: TGCGCCAGCAGCTTGGGGCAGGGGGCGGTCGAGCAGTACTTC.

This clone was seen more than once but under ten times. DNA for the CDR3: TGTGCCAGCAGTGGCCAGCTAGCGGGTGAGCAGTTCTTC. This translates into CASSGQLAGEQFF. The rearrangement uses TRBV6-4 and TRBJ2-1; 8 nucleotides agree with TRBD2. CDR1 is MRHNA, CDR2 SNTAGT, per germline. V trimming: 4 bases; J trimming: 9 bases; junction bases outside the gene matches: 5. This CDR3 has 13 residues.

This rearrangement joins TRBV4-2 to TRBJ2-7, with D uncertain. The CDR3 is made up of 13 amino acids. Germline CDR1 is LGHNA and CDR2 is YNFKEQ. The V gene lost 4 bases and the J gene lost 3 bases, with 10 bases spanning the gap. The CDR3 DNA is TGTGCCAGCAGCCTCGGGTCCGGCTACGAGCAGTACTTC. This encodes CASSLGSGYEQYF.

The chain employs TRBV30 and TRBJ2-2; 7 nucleotides agree with TRBD1. CDR3 length equals 13 residues. The J segment lost 6 bases and the V segment lost 3 bases, leaving 4 bases of the junction unmatched. CDR1 and CDR2 (germline): GTSNPN, SVGIG (reference sequence). CDR3 sequence reads: CAWRRQGAGELFF. The CDR3 nucleotides read TGTGCCTGGAGGAGACAGGGCGCCGGGGAGCTGTTTTTT.

This chain joins TRBV11-3 and TRBJ2-2; the D gene is possibly TRBD1 (5 bases). The CDR3 covers 17 residues. Per germline, CDR1 SGHNT and CDR2 YENEEA. V lost 1 base and J 0 bases, leaving 12 bases between the germline ends. This CDR3 reads CASSLVRWGANTGELFF. The CDR3 DNA sequence: TGTGCCAGCAGCTTAGTTAGGTGGGGCGCGAACACCGGGGAGCTGTTTTTT.

The chain uses TRBV29-1 and TRBJ2-3, with 13 bases aligning to TRBD2. After removal of 4 bases from V and 4 bases from J, the junction contained 5 bases not matched to a gene. Germline loops: CDR1 SQVTM, CDR2 ANQGSEA. The CDR3 contains 15 residues. DNA for the CDR3: TGCAGCGTTGGGGGACTAGCGGGAATTGCAGATACGCAGTATTTT. This codes for CSVGGLAGIADTQYF.

The V gene is TRBV23-1, the J gene TRBJ2-5; D possibly corresponds to TRBD2 (6 bases). TRBV23-1 is reported as an ORF; its role is uncertain. The CDR3 consists of 15 residues. Trimming shortened V by 8 bases and J by 1 base, and 17 bases separated the two germline ends. The CDR3 nucleotides are TGCGCCAGCCCCGGGTGGCGGGGCTTCCAAGAGACCCAGTACTTC. Its translation: CASPGWRGFQETQYF.

The chain is built from TRBV11-2 and TRBJ1-2; 10 bases are shared with TRBD1. The CDR3 is 15 residues long. V was pared by 1 base and J by 4 bases, with 3 bases of the junction left unmatched. Germline V gene lookup returns CDR1 SGHAT and CDR2 FQNNGV. The CDR3 DNA reads TGTGCCAGCAGCTTAGGACAGGGGGCTTTCTATGGCTACACCTTC. Its translation: CASSLGQGAFYGYTF.